Sequencing of this TCR beta chain was carried out in a study of cytomegalovirus exposure and HLA in healthy donors. General study findings and limits: According to reports, the classifier identified cytomegalovirus status with high specificity and sensitivity.

Each donor was healthy, and each was a bone marrow donor. There are 13 residues in the CDR3. V was trimmed by 4 bases and J by 1 base, leaving 8 bases between them. Per the germline V gene, CDR1 is MNHEY and CDR2 is SMNVEV (reference sequence). Use of 60 Vbeta and 13 Jbeta primers characterized the PCR. Sequenced by immunoSEQ multiplex PCR; TCRdb stores in-frame clones only, minus some. The table has about 89,000 clones, less than 10% seen once; the top ten hold 5.1%. This clone was seen more than once but under ten times. Its matching antigen is unknown. This receptor was taken from a man aged 50 to 59 in good health and CMV-seropositive. The gene calls are TRBV27 and TRBJ2-7; D gene uncertain. The sample comprised PBMCs. CDR3 sequence (DNA): TGTGCCAGCAGTTCCACCGAGTCCTACGAGCAGTACTTC. Its translation: CASSSTESYEQYF.